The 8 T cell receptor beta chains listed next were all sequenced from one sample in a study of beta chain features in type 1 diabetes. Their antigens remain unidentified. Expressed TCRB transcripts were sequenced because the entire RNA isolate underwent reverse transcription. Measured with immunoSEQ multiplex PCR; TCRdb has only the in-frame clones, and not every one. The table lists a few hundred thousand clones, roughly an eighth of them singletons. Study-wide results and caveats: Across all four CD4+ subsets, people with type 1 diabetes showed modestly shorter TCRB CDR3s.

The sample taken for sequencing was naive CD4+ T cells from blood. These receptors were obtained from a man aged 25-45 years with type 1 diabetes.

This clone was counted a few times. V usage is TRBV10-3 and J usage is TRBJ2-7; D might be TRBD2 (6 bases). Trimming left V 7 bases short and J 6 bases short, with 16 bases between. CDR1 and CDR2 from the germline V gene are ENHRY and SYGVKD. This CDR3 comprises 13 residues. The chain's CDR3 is CAITHGASVEQYF. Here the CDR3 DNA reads TGTGCCATCACCCACGGGGCTAGCGTCGAGCAGTACTTC.

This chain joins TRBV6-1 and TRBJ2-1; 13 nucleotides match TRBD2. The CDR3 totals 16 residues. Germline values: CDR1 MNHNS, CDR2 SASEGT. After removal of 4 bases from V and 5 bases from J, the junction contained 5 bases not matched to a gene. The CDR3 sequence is CASSATSGRWDNEQFF. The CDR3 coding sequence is TGTGCCAGCAGTGCGACTAGCGGGAGGTGGGACAATGAGCAGTTCTTC.

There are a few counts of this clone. The CDR3 coding sequence is TGTGCCAGCAGTTTTTTTACCTACGAGCAGTACTTC. As protein: CASSFFTYEQYF. The gene calls are TRBV28 and TRBJ2-7, with unresolved D. The CDR3 spans 12 residues. Germline-derived CDR1 and CDR2 are MDHEN and SYDVKM. V lost 3 bases to trimming and J lost 2 bases, with 5 bases between them. Drawing the rest from reference TRBV28 and TRBJ2-7, the complete variable domain is DVKVTQSSRYLVKRTGEKVFLECVQDMDHENMFWYRQDPGLGLRLIYFSYDVKMKEKGDIPEGYSVSREKKERFSLILESASTNQTSMYLCASSFFTYEQYFGPGTRLTVT.

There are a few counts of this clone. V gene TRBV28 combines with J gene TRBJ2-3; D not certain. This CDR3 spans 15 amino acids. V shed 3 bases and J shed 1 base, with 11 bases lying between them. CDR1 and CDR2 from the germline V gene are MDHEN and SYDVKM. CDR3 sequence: CASSFSGQGTDTQYF. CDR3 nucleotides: TGTGCCAGCAGTTTCTCCGGTCAGGGCACAGATACGCAGTATTTT. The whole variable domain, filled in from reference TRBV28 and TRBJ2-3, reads DVKVTQSSRYLVKRTGEKVFLECVQDMDHENMFWYRQDPGLGLRLIYFSYDVKMKEKGDIPEGYSVSREKKERFSLILESASTNQTSMYLCASSFSGQGTDTQYFGPGTRLTVL.

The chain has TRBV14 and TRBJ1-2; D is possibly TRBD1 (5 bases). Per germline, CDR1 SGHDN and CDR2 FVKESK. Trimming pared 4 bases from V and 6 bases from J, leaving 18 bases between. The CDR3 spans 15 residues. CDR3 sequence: CASSRGIGAPHGYTF. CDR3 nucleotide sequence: TGTGCCAGCAGCCGCGGTATTGGGGCTCCCCATGGCTACACCTTC.

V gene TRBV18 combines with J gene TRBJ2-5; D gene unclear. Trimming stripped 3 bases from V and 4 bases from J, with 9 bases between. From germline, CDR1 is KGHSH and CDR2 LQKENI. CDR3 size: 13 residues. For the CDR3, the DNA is TGTGCCAGCTCACCTAGACATGGAGAGACCCAGTACTTC. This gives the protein CASSPRHGETQYF.

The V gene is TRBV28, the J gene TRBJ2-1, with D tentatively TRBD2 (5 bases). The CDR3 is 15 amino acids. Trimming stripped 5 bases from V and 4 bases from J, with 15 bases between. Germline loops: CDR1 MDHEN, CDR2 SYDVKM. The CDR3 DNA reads TGTGCCAGCAGTACCCGCCGGAGGTGGTACAATGAGCAGTTCTTC. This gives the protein CASSTRRRWYNEQFF.

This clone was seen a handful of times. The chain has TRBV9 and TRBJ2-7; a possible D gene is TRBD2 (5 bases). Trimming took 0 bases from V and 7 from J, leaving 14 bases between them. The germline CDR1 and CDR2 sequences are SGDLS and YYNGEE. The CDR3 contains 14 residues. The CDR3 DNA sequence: TGTGCCAGCAGCGTAGATCATAGCTCGGGAGAGCAGTACTTC. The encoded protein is CASSVDHSSGEQYF.